These 22 T cell receptor beta chains share one sample of origin, sequenced in a study of T cell repertoires in cytomegalovirus infection. Each CDR3 protein gets one entry after TCRdb re-called the reads with MiXCR. The sample includes approximately 990,000 distinct CDR3 sequences, approximately 30% seen only once; the top ten take 13%. These receptors are not linked to any known antigen. Sequences were derived from cultured CD8+ T cells from PBMCs, sampled from culture after CMV antigen stimulation. These receptors were obtained from a human donor in good health (CMV status not recorded). Some clones in this sample may be carry-over from other donors' samples.

The gene calls are TRBV6-1 and TRBJ2-5, with a weak D call TRBD2 (7 bases). The CDR3 length is 14 residues. V lost 3 bases, J lost 5 bases, and 13 bases lay in between. From germline, CDR1 is MNHNS and CDR2 SASEGT. The CDR3 DNA reads TGTGCCAGCAGTGACGCGGGGGCCGGGGAGACCCAGTACTTC. Protein sequence: CASSDAGAGETQYF.

This rearrangement joins TRBV19 to TRBJ1-5; D not resolved. Trimming took 3 bases from V and 0 from J, leaving 9 bases between them. The length of the CDR3 is 15 residues. Germline V gives CDR1 LNHDA, CDR2 SQIVND (reference sequence). CDR3 region: CASSIVSYSNQPQHF. DNA of the CDR3: TGTGCCAGTAGTATTGTTTCCTATAGCAATCAGCCCCAGCATTTT.

The chain combines TRBV27 with TRBJ2-7; TRBD2 is a possible D gene (6 bases). Looked up from germline, CDR1 is MNHEY and CDR2 is SMNVEV (reference sequence). V was trimmed by 5 bases and J by 0 bases, leaving 17 bases between them. The CDR3 runs to 16 residues. The CDR3 is CASSPSFGGISYEQYF. The CDR3 DNA reads TGTGCCAGCAGTCCCTCCTTTGGGGGGATCTCCTACGAGCAGTACTTC.

The J gene is TRBJ2-2, the V gene TRBV19; 7 bases are shared with TRBD1. CDR3 length: 16 residues. Trimming removed 3 bases from V and 0 bases from J; junction bases left unmatched: 4. CDR1 and CDR2 from the germline V gene are LNHDA and SQIVND (reference sequence). The CDR3: CASSMTGQPNTGELFF. Here the CDR3 DNA reads TGTGCCAGTAGTATGACGGGACAGCCGAACACCGGGGAGCTGTTTTTT.

The DNA of the CDR3 is TGTGCCAGCAGCCAGACAGGGCTCGGGGAAAAACTGTTTTTT. It yields the protein CASSQTGLGEKLFF. J is TRBJ1-4 and V is TRBV7-9, with 7 bases identical to TRBD1. J gave up 8 bases and V 5 bases, and 8 bases lay outside the gene matches. CDR3 size: 14 residues. Germline CDR1 reads SEHNR; CDR2 reads FQNEAQ (reference sequence).

V usage is TRBV4-2 and J usage is TRBJ1-1; unclear D gene. The CDR3 loop spans 16 amino acids. Trimming cost V 3 bases and J 1 base, with 15 bases left between them. Germline V gene lookup returns CDR1 LGHNA and CDR2 YNFKEQ. In DNA, the CDR3 is TGTGCCAGCAGCCATATTATGAAGGGCGGGAACACTGAAGCTTTCTTT. Residues: CASSHIMKGGNTEAFF.

The gene calls are TRBV5-4 and TRBJ1-2, with TRBD1 matching over 7 bases. V shed 2 bases, J shed 8 bases, and the junction held 6 bases outside the gene matches. CDR3 length: 13 residues. Germline loops: CDR1 SGHNT, CDR2 YYREEE (reference sequence). CDR3 coding DNA: TGTGCCAGCAGCTTTACAGGGGCGGAGGGCTACACCTTC. Its translation: CASSFTGAEGYTF.

This clonotype came up a few times. V gene TRBV2 combines with J gene TRBJ2-7, with unresolved D. The CDR3 contains 14 residues. Deletions cut 3 bases from V and 2 bases from J, with 11 bases between. Germline-derived CDR1 and CDR2 are SNHLY and FYNNEI. CDR3 protein: CASSDRVSPYEQYF. CDR3 nucleotide sequence: TGTGCCAGCAGTGATCGGGTTAGCCCCTACGAGCAGTACTTC.

This clonotype was observed a single time. The rearrangement uses TRBV6-6 and TRBJ2-3; 10 positions agree with TRBD2. In germline, CDR1 is MNHNY, CDR2 SVGAGI (reference sequence). Trimming took 5 bases from V and 5 from J; bases not matched to a gene: 4. The CDR3 extends over 14 amino acids. CDR3 residues: CASSSGGVVDTQYF. In DNA form, the CDR3 reads TGTGCCAGCAGTAGCGGGGGGGTGGTAGATACGCAGTATTTT.

This clonotype was seen more than once but under ten times. V gene TRBV5-6 combines with J gene TRBJ2-5; D ambiguous. Trimming shortened V by 3 bases and J by 5 bases, and 11 bases separated the two germline ends. This CDR3 has 13 amino acids. Germline V lookup: CDR1 SGHDT, CDR2 YYEEEE. CDR3 in DNA: TGTGCCAGCAGCTGGGTCGGGTACGAGACCCAGTACTTC. Residues: CASSWVGYETQYF. The entire variable domain, with the rest obtained from reference TRBV5-6 and TRBJ2-5, is as follows: DAGVTQSPTHLIKTRGQQVTLRCSPKSGHDTVSWYQQALGQGPQFIFQYYEEEERQRGNFPDRFSGHQFPNYSSELNVNALLLGDSALYLCASSWVGYETQYFGPGTRLLVL.

This sequence joins TRBV27 and TRBJ1-1; D gene ambiguous. The germline gives CDR1 MNHEY, CDR2 SMNVEV (reference sequence). CDR3 length: 14 amino acids. Trimming took 4 bases from V and 4 from J, leaving 13 bases between them. CDR3 DNA: TGTGCCAGCAGTTGGGTTGGACGCCTCACTGAAGCTTTCTTT. This encodes CASSWVGRLTEAFF.

The chain is built from TRBV6-6 and TRBJ2-1, with 10 bases fitting TRBD1. The CDR3 runs 15 residues. Germline values: CDR1 MNHNY, CDR2 SVGAGI (reference sequence). V lost 6 bases to trimming and J lost 7 bases; unmatched junction nucleotides: 9. CDR3 sequence: CASRKGTGDLNEQFF. The CDR3 coding sequence is TGTGCCAGCAGAAAAGGGACAGGGGACCTAAATGAGCAGTTCTTC.

V is TRBV11-2 and J is TRBJ2-6; D uncertain. Germline loops: CDR1 SGHAT, CDR2 FQNNGV. Trimming took off 2 bases at V and 4 bases at J, with 6 bases between the two ends. This CDR3 has 14 residues. The CDR3 DNA follows: TGTGCCAGCAGCTTATTAGGGGGGGCCAACGTCCTGACTTTC. This gives the protein CASSLLGGANVLTF.

This clonotype appeared many times. At one boundary the junction diverges from the germline segment, which might be a read error. As DNA, the CDR3 is TGTGCCAGCAGCTTAGTAGGGAACACTGAAGCTTTCTTT. Translated, it gives CASSLVGNTEAFF. The rearrangement links TRBV12-3 or TRBV12-4 to TRBJ1-1; D not resolved. The CDR3 consists of 13 residues.

This clonotype was seen repeatedly, ten times or more. The chain has TRBV7-9 and TRBJ2-6; 7 bases fit TRBD1. Germline-derived CDR1 and CDR2 are SEHNR and FQNEAQ (reference sequence). This CDR3 contains 16 residues. Germline trimming cut 5 bases from V and 4 bases from J; bases unmatched to any gene: 8. The CDR3 here is CASSTSTGSGANVLTF. The CDR3 coding sequence is TGTGCCAGCAGCACCTCGACAGGGAGCGGGGCCAACGTCCTGACTTTC.

This sequence joins TRBV4-3 and TRBJ2-5; D not resolved. The CDR3 is 14 residues long. The ends were cut back, 0 bases at V and 1 base at J, with 6 bases in the middle. From germline, CDR1 is LGHNA and CDR2 YSLEER. CDR3 coding DNA: TGCGCCAGCAGCCAAGACAACAGCCAAGAGACCCAGTACTTC. It codes for CASSQDNSQETQYF.

CDR3 nucleotide sequence: TGCAGCGTGACCGACAGCCTGTACCAAGAGACCCAGTACTTC. As protein: CSVTDSLYQETQYF. V and J are TRBV29-1 and TRBJ2-5, with D tentatively TRBD1 (5 bases). Germline CDR1 SQVTM, CDR2 ANQGSEA. The CDR3 runs 14 residues. The V end lost 6 bases, the J end lost 0 bases, and 14 bases lay between the germline ends.

This clonotype was seen more than once but under ten times. This rearrangement joins TRBV11-3 to TRBJ2-7, with TRBD1 matching over 8 bases. The CDR3 consists of 16 residues. V lost 1 base to trimming and J lost 3 bases; unmatched junction nucleotides: 8. The germline CDR1 and CDR2 sequences are SGHNT and YENEEA. CDR3 coding DNA: TGTGCCAGCAGCTTAGTAAGGTACAGGGGGTGCTACGAGCAGTACGTC. The encoded protein is CASSLVRYRGCYEQYV.

With respect to this clonotype: A junction end diverges from the germline sequence, so it may reflect a read error. The CDR3 sequence is CASTRGEFYNSSLHF. DNA for the CDR3: TGTGCCAGCACCCGCGGGGAGTTCTATAATTCATCCCTCCACTTT. The genes are TRBV7-6 and TRBJ1-6; no clear D. Germline loops: CDR1 SGHVS, CDR2 FNYEAQ. The CDR3 loop spans 15 amino acids.

This clonotype was detected only a few times. V usage is TRBV7-3 and J usage is TRBJ1-1; 7 nucleotides align to TRBD1. CDR1 SGHTA and CDR2 FQGTGA come from the germline V gene. The V segment lost 5 bases and the J segment 5 bases; nucleotides outside the gene matches: 5. The CDR3 is made up of 13 amino acids. The CDR3 DNA is TGTGCCAGCAGCGAAACAGGGGTGACTGAAGCTTTCTTT. It encodes CASSETGVTEAFF. Full variable domain (outside the CDR3, taken from reference TRBV7-3 and TRBJ1-1): GAGVSQTPSNKVTEKGKYVELRCDPISGHTALYWYRQSLGQGPEFLIYFQGTGAADDSGLPNDRFFAVRPEGSVSTLKIQRTERGDSAVYLCASSETGVTEAFFGQGTRLTVV.

The genes are TRBV19 and TRBJ1-1; D may be TRBD1 (6 bases). The CDR3 covers 13 residues. Trimming pared 3 bases from V and 10 bases from J, leaving 15 bases between. Looked up from germline, CDR1 is LNHDA and CDR2 is SQIVND (reference sequence). The CDR3 region has the DNA TGTGCCAGTAGTATCTCTCAGGGGAAGGGAGCTTTCTTT. It encodes CASSISQGKGAFF. The whole variable domain, filled in from reference TRBV19 and TRBJ1-1, reads DGGITQSPKYLFRKEGQNVTLSCEQNLNHDAMYWYRQDPGQGLRLIYYSQIVNDFQKGDIAEGYSVSREKKESFPLTVTSAQKNPTAFYLCASSISQGKGAFFGQGTRLTVV.

The chain links TRBV13 to TRBJ1-6; 8 bases align to TRBD1. V gave up 4 bases and J gave up 2 bases; unmatched junction bases: 10. Per the germline V gene, CDR1 is PRHDT and CDR2 is FYEKMQ (reference sequence). This CDR3 is 18 amino acids long. CDR3 amino acids: CASSSVGRTGPYNSPLHF. The DNA for the CDR3 is TGTGCCAGCAGCTCAGTGGGCAGGACAGGGCCCTATAATTCACCCCTCCACTTT. Full variable domain (outside the CDR3, taken from reference TRBV13 and TRBJ1-6): AAGVIQSPRHLIKEKRETATLKCYPIPRHDTVYWYQQGPGQDPQFLISFYEKMQSDKGSIPDRFSAQQFSDYHSELNMSSLELGDSALYFCASSSVGRTGPYNSPLHFGNGTRLTVT.